This entry lists 21 T cell receptor beta chains sequenced from one sample in a study of control samples from healthy donors and cancer patients. Libraries were prepared by immunoSEQ multiplex PCR; TCRdb keeps only in-frame clonotypes and omits some of them. The table shows some 160,000 clones, with about 90% occurring only once. Specimen: blood. The receptors shown here come from a woman in her 30s in good health.

V is TRBV15 and J is TRBJ2-5; D possibly corresponds to TRBD1 (6 bases). Trimming pared 6 bases from V and 5 bases from J, leaving 16 bases between. Germline loops: CDR1 LNHNV, CDR2 YYDKDF (reference sequence). The CDR3 sequence is 14 residues long. The CDR3 DNA reads TGTGCCACCAGTCTGGGCCAGGGGTACGAGACCCAGTACTTC. Translation: CATSLGQGYETQYF.

The gene calls are TRBV9 and TRBJ2-3, with 8 bases that match TRBD2. J was trimmed by 6 bases and V by 0 bases; bases with no gene match: 6. From germline, CDR1 is SGDLS and CDR2 YYNGEE. The CDR3 sequence is 15 residues long. CDR3 DNA: TGTGCCAGCAGCGTAGACGGGAGGGTTTTCGATACGCAGTATTTT. Translating gives CASSVDGRVFDTQYF.

The chain is built from TRBV5-4 and TRBJ2-2, with unresolved D. This CDR3 has 12 amino acids. Germline V gene sequence: CDR1 SGHNT, CDR2 YYREEE (reference sequence). V was cut by 4 bases and J by 5 bases, with 6 bases left in between. The CDR3 nucleotides read TGTGCCAGCAGCCCGCGTACCGGGGAGCTGTTTTTT. The encoded protein is CASSPRTGELFF.

The chain employs TRBV7-6 and TRBJ1-6; D is undetermined. The length of the CDR3 is 17 residues. Germline values: CDR1 SGHVS, CDR2 FNYEAQ. Trimming stripped 0 bases from V and 7 bases from J, with 16 bases between. The CDR3 is CASSLAPFRSSNSPLHF. In nucleotides, the CDR3 is TGTGCCAGCAGCTTAGCGCCGTTCAGGTCCTCAAATTCACCCCTCCACTTT.

V gene TRBV7-3 combines with J gene TRBJ2-5, with D perhaps matching TRBD2 (5 bases). CDR3 length: 14 residues. Germline CDR1 SGHTA, CDR2 FQGTGA. Trimming shortened V by 3 bases and J by 7 bases, and 15 bases separated the two germline ends. The CDR3 DNA reads as TGTGCCAGCAGCTTTAACGGGATGGGTAGGACCCAGTACTTC. Amino acid sequence: CASSFNGMGRTQYF.

The genes are TRBV7-6 and TRBJ2-2; TRBD2 matches at 9 bases. Per the germline V gene, CDR1 is SGHVS and CDR2 is FNYEAQ. The CDR3 is 15 amino acids. J lost 8 bases, V lost 0 bases, and 4 bases had no gene match. The CDR3 DNA reads as TGTGCCAGCAGCTTAGCGCTAGCGGGACCGGGGGAGCTGTTTTTT. Translation: CASSLALAGPGELFF.

J is TRBJ1-1 and V is TRBV27; D ambiguous. The CDR3 extends over 13 amino acids. Trimming pared 2 bases from V and 6 bases from J, leaving 10 bases between. Germline V gene data show CDR1 as MNHEY and CDR2 as SMNVEV (reference sequence). The DNA of the CDR3 is TGTGCCAGCAGTTTAGCGAGCAGCTCTGAAGCTTTCTTT. Protein: CASSLASSSEAFF.

Note on this clone: A junction boundary mismatches the germline segment, possibly from a read error. The chain recombines TRBV7-7 with TRBJ2-3; 8 bases line up with TRBD2. Per the germline V gene, CDR1 is SSHAT and CDR2 is FNYEAQ (reference sequence). The length of the CDR3 is 18 residues. CDR3 loop: CASSLGGASGGLTDTQYF. The CDR3 DNA sequence: TGTGCTAGCAGCTTAGGTGGTGCGTCGGGAGGGTTAACAGATACGCAGTATTTT.

The V and J genes are TRBV7-6 and TRBJ2-3; tentative D call: TRBD2 (6 bases). Germline loops: CDR1 SGHVS, CDR2 FNYEAQ. V lost 1 base and J lost 1, with 9 bases in between. The CDR3 is 15 residues long. The CDR3 spells CASSLGPSGTDTQYF. CDR3 DNA sequence: TGTGCCAGCAGCTTAGGGCCTAGCGGCACAGATACGCAGTATTTT.

This rearrangement joins TRBV27 to TRBJ1-4, with 7 bases fitting TRBD1. J gave up 3 bases and V 3 bases, and 4 bases lay outside the gene matches. Germline assignment: CDR1 MNHEY and CDR2 SMNVEV (reference sequence). The CDR3 length is 15 residues. The CDR3 coding sequence is TGTGCCAGCAGTTTCCTCGGGACAGCTAATGAAAAACTGTTTTTT. It specifies CASSFLGTANEKLFF.

The chain uses TRBV27 and TRBJ2-7, with a weak D call TRBD2 (6 bases). The CDR3 runs to 14 residues. The germline gives CDR1 MNHEY, CDR2 SMNVEV (reference sequence). Trimming pared 4 bases from V and 0 bases from J, leaving 10 bases between. CDR3 residues: CASSSRGNSYEQYF. The CDR3 DNA reads as TGTGCCAGCAGTTCCCGCGGGAACTCCTACGAGCAGTACTTC.

The chain carries TRBV28 and TRBJ1-1, with D tentatively TRBD1 (5 bases). The CDR3 totals 13 residues. Germline V CDR1 and CDR2: MDHEN, SYDVKM. V was clipped by 7 bases and J by 3 bases, with 12 bases between them. Written as DNA, the CDR3 is TGTGCCAGCATGGAGGGGCAGGACACTGAAGCTTTCTTT. This codes for CASMEGQDTEAFF.

CDR3: CASSFYGRVSDTQYF. The CDR3 DNA follows: TGTGCCAGCAGCTTCTACGGGAGGGTTTCAGATACGCAGTATTTT. The chain links TRBV7-8 to TRBJ2-3, with TRBD2 matching over 8 bases. J gave up 4 bases and V 3 bases, and 6 bases lay outside the gene matches. Germline V lookup: CDR1 SGHVS, CDR2 FQNEAQ. This CDR3 contains 15 residues.

This rearrangement joins TRBV2 to TRBJ1-2; D might be TRBD1 (6 bases). From germline, CDR1 is SNHLY and CDR2 FYNNEI. The CDR3 is 13 amino acids. V was clipped by 3 bases and J by 2 bases, with 7 bases between them. The CDR3 DNA sequence: TGTGCCAGCAGTGATGGACAGAACTATGGCTACACCTTC. Translation: CASSDGQNYGYTF.

The V call is TRBV19, the J call TRBJ1-5; TRBD1 matches 9 bases. Germline V lookup: CDR1 LNHDA, CDR2 SQIVND (reference sequence). Germline trimming cut 3 bases from V and 7 bases from J; bases unmatched to any gene: 1. The CDR3 extends over 13 amino acids. The CDR3 region has the DNA TGTGCCAGTAGTATGACAGGGGGACAGCCCCAGCATTTT. It specifies CASSMTGGQPQHF.

This chain connects TRBV9 to TRBJ2-7; TRBD1 matches at 7 bases. The CDR3 runs to 15 residues. The V segment lost 0 bases and the J segment 0 bases; nucleotides outside the gene matches: 3. Looked up from germline, CDR1 is SGDLS and CDR2 is YYNGEE. The chain's CDR3 is CASSVGPGGSYEQYF. For the CDR3, the DNA is TGTGCCAGCAGCGTAGGTCCAGGGGGCTCCTACGAGCAGTACTTC. Full variable domain (outside the CDR3, taken from reference TRBV9 and TRBJ2-7): DSGVTQTPKHLITATGQRVTLRCSPRSGDLSVYWYQQSLDQGLQFLIQYYNGEERAKGNILERFSAQQFPDLHSELNLSSLELGDSALYFCASSVGPGGSYEQYFGPGTRLTVT.

The gene calls are TRBV12-2 and TRBJ1-2. TRBV12-2 is termed a pseudogene. This CDR3 has 19 residues. The CDR3 DNA follows: TGTGCAAGTCGCTTAATCCAACCGGGACGCACCTTATTACTCTATGGCTACACCTTC. This sequence encodes CASRLIQPGRTLLLYGYTF.

V is TRBV11-2 and J is TRBJ2-5, with 10 nucleotides matching TRBD2. The CDR3 runs 15 residues. In germline, CDR1 is SGHAT, CDR2 FQNNGV. V was clipped by 5 bases and J by 2 bases; unmatched bases: 5. CDR3 sequence reads: CASSPIAGGQETQYF. DNA of the CDR3: TGTGCCAGCAGCCCGATAGCGGGAGGTCAAGAGACCCAGTACTTC.

For this clone: The same CDR3 is also encoded by other DNA sequences in this sample. This chain uses TRBV19 with TRBJ1-5, with 7 bases matching TRBD1. Germline V gives CDR1 LNHDA, CDR2 SQIVND (reference sequence). V dropped 4 bases and J dropped 6; count of bases not matched to a gene: 3. The CDR3 loop spans 13 amino acids. The CDR3 region is CASSRQGFQPQHF. CDR3 sequence (DNA): TGTGCCAGTAGTAGACAGGGTTTTCAGCCCCAGCATTTT.

The rearrangement links TRBV7-2 to TRBJ1-4; possible D gene TRBD1, 5 bases. In germline, CDR1 is SGHTA, CDR2 FQGNSA. Trimming removed 3 bases at V and 8 bases at J, with 16 bases between. The CDR3 length is 15 residues. CDR3 amino acids: CASSFLGQGGEKLFF. The CDR3 DNA follows: TGTGCCAGCAGCTTCTTGGGGCAGGGAGGCGAAAAACTGTTTTTT.

The chain employs TRBV27 and TRBJ1-2; D ambiguous. This CDR3 has 14 residues. Between the trimmed V and J ends, which lost 7 bases and 7 bases, there was a span of 19 bases. In germline, CDR1 is MNHEY, CDR2 SMNVEV (reference sequence). The CDR3 region is CASKRIPGPSGYTF. DNA for the CDR3: TGTGCCAGCAAGCGAATTCCGGGTCCCTCTGGCTACACCTTC.